Below are 24 T cell receptor beta chains sequenced from a single sample in a study of blood T cell repertoires in COVID-19. Sequenced by immunoSEQ multiplex PCR; TCRdb stores in-frame clones only, minus some. The table includes 250,000 to 350,000 clones, 90% detected once. The source material was peripheral blood. The receptors were gathered from a woman aged 25-40 years with COVID-19, enrolled during active disease.

CDR3 in DNA: TGCGCCAGCAGCTTGCATTTCCAGGGGGCGAAGGAGACCCAGTACTTC. Its protein product is CASSLHFQGAKETQYF. The chain carries TRBV5-1 and TRBJ2-5; TRBD1 matches 8 bases. Per the germline V gene, CDR1 is SGHRS and CDR2 is YFSETQ. This CDR3 spans 16 amino acids. The J segment lost 5 bases and the V segment lost 1 base, leaving 10 bases of the junction unmatched.

The chain carries TRBV4-1 and TRBJ2-1; 14 bases align to TRBD2. With 1 base clipped from V and 3 bases from J, the junction kept 2 bases outside the gene matches. The CDR3 sequence is 17 residues long. Germline CDR1 is MGHRA and CDR2 is YSYEKL. The CDR3 DNA is TGCGCCAGCAGCCAAGCAGGGACTAGCGGGGGCTACAATGAGCAGTTCTTC. Its protein product is CASSQAGTSGGYNEQFF.

This clone is a singleton in its sample. This rearrangement joins TRBV29-1 to TRBJ2-7; 10 positions agree with TRBD1. Germline CDR1 reads SQVTM; CDR2 reads ANQGSEA. The CDR3 extends over 14 amino acids. V lost 4 bases and J lost 3; bases outside the gene matches: 6. Here the CDR3 reads CSVGYWDRGYEQYF. The DNA of the CDR3 is TGCAGCGTTGGTTATTGGGACAGGGGCTACGAGCAGTACTTC.

The rearrangement uses TRBV9 and TRBJ1-3, with a possible D match to TRBD1 (5 bases). Trimming took 0 bases from V and 0 from J, leaving 7 bases between them. Germline assignment: CDR1 SGDLS and CDR2 YYNGEE. The CDR3 is 15 residues long. CDR3 nucleotides: TGTGCCAGCAGCGTAGGACAGTTCTCTGGAAACACCATATATTTT. This sequence encodes CASSVGQFSGNTIYF.

The chain is built from TRBV19 and TRBJ2-5, with a possible D match to TRBD1 (7 bases). Germline assignment: CDR1 LNHDA and CDR2 SQIVND (reference sequence). The length of the CDR3 is 17 residues. Between the trimmed V and J ends, which lost 2 bases and 6 bases, there was a span of 22 bases. The CDR3 spells CASSIKPSDRREKTQYF. CDR3 bases: TGTGCCAGTAGTATAAAACCGTCGGACAGGCGGGAAAAGACCCAGTACTTC.

This clone has a single count. The CDR3 region has the DNA TGTGCCAGCAGCTCTCCGGGACAGGGCCAAGAGACCCAGTACTTC. Its translation is CASSSPGQGQETQYF. This chain links TRBV27 with TRBJ2-5; TRBD1 aligns across 9 bases. Germline trimming cut 6 bases from V and 1 base from J; bases unmatched to any gene: 6. CDR1 is MNHEY, CDR2 SMNVEV, per germline (reference sequence). This CDR3 is 15 amino acids long.

The gene calls are TRBV5-6 and TRBJ1-5; 7 bases map to TRBD1. CDR1 and CDR2 from the germline V gene are SGHDT and YYEEEE. After removal of 1 base from V and 6 bases from J, the junction contained 10 bases not matched to a gene. The CDR3 has 16 residues. In DNA form, the CDR3 reads TGTGCCAGCAGCTTGAGGTTGGAGGGGGCGCGTCAGCCCCAGCATTTT. Residues: CASSLRLEGARQPQHF.

The chain combines TRBV4-1 with TRBJ1-2; the D gene is possibly TRBD1 (5 bases). Germline lookup yields CDR1 MGHRA and CDR2 YSYEKL. This CDR3 region has 15 residues. The V gene lost 0 bases and the J gene lost 4 bases, with 12 bases spanning the gap. In nucleotides, the CDR3 is TGCGCCAGCAGCCAAGATCTGTCGACAGCCTATGGCTACACCTTC. Its translation: CASSQDLSTAYGYTF.

The rearrangement joins TRBV6-5 to TRBJ2-7, with D possibly being TRBD2 (5 bases). The CDR3 length is 15 residues. CDR1 and CDR2 (germline): MNHEY, SVGAGI. Trimming cost V 2 bases and J 5 bases, with 16 bases left between them. The CDR3 nucleotides read TGTGCCAGCAGTTACGTAACTAGGTTGTTCCACGAGCAGTACTTC. Protein product: CASSYVTRLFHEQYF.

V gene TRBV10-1 combines with J gene TRBJ1-5; a weak D match, TRBD1 (5 bases). The CDR3 runs to 14 residues. Looked up from germline, CDR1 is WNHNN and CDR2 is SYGVQD (reference sequence). V was trimmed by 3 bases and J by 6 bases, leaving 12 bases between them. The CDR3 coding sequence is TGCGCCAGCAGTGACCGCAGGGATGGTCAGCCCCAGCATTTT. Protein sequence: CASSDRRDGQPQHF.

The genes are TRBV6-6 and TRBJ2-7, with a weak D call TRBD1 (6 bases). This CDR3 is 13 amino acids long. Deletions cut 2 bases from V and 6 bases from J, with 11 bases between. The germline CDR1 and CDR2 sequences are MNHNY and SVGAGI (reference sequence). CDR3 region: CASSYTGLGEQYF. The CDR3 DNA reads TGTGCCAGCAGTTACACAGGGCTCGGCGAGCAGTACTTC.

The chain carries TRBV11-2 and TRBJ2-2; 7 bases fit TRBD2. The CDR3 runs to 16 residues. Per the germline V gene, CDR1 is SGHAT and CDR2 is FQNNGV. Losses at the gene ends were 1 base for V and 5 bases for J; bases not matched to a gene: 7. The CDR3: CASSLGASGPTGELFF. CDR3 nucleotide sequence: TGTGCCAGCAGCTTAGGGGCTAGCGGTCCAACCGGGGAGCTGTTTTTT.

This clone was picked up a small number of times. This chain links TRBV12-5 with TRBJ1-5; D is possibly TRBD1 (5 bases). The CDR3 length is 16 residues. Germline loops: CDR1 LGHNT, CDR2 FRNRAP. The germline V and J ends were trimmed by 5 bases and 6 bases, with 20 bases remaining between them. CDR3 sequence (DNA): TGTGCTAGTGGTCCTGCTCTCACGGGGGTTCTTCAGCCCCAGCATTTT. Translation gives CASGPALTGVLQPQHF. Looking up the rest from reference TRBV12-5 and TRBJ1-5 gives the full variable domain: DARVTQTPRHKVTEMGQEVTMRCQPILGHNTVFWYRQTMMQGLELLAYFRNRAPLDDSGMPKDRFSAEMPDATLATLKIQPSEPRDSAVYFCASGPALTGVLQPQHFGDGTRLSIL.

J is TRBJ1-1 and V is TRBV2; possibly TRBD1 for D (6 bases). V gave up 7 bases and J gave up 3 bases, with 21 bases separating them. The CDR3 is 16 amino acids. CDR1 is SNHLY and CDR2 is FYNNEI in the germline V gene. Here the CDR3 reads CASTPGGARSDTEAFF. The CDR3 coding sequence is TGTGCCAGCACACCTGGGGGGGCGAGGTCGGACACTGAAGCTTTCTTT.

The rearrangement links TRBV27 to TRBJ2-3, with 12 bases matching TRBD2. CDR1 is MNHEY, CDR2 SMNVEV, per germline (reference sequence). Unmatched junction bases numbered 11, after V lost 4 bases and J lost 3 bases. The CDR3 is made up of 18 amino acids. CDR3 DNA sequence: TGTGCCAGCAGTTGGGGGCTAGCGGGAGGGCCGGGGACAGATACGCAGTATTTT. Protein: CASSWGLAGGPGTDTQYF.

The V gene is TRBV28, the J gene TRBJ2-5; 7 bases fit TRBD2. V gave up 6 bases and J gave up 2 bases; unmatched junction bases: 12. This CDR3 contains 16 residues. Germline V gene sequence: CDR1 MDHEN, CDR2 SYDVKM. DNA of the CDR3: TGTGCCAGCAGCCCGTTCGCAGCGGGACTACAAGAGACCCAGTACTTC. It specifies CASSPFAAGLQETQYF.

The rearrangement joins TRBV9 to TRBJ1-3; TRBD1 might be the D (5 bases). Germline-derived CDR1 and CDR2 are SGDLS and YYNGEE. The CDR3 is 16 amino acids. Trimming shortened V by 5 bases and J by 4 bases, and 19 bases separated the two germline ends. CDR3 nucleotide sequence: TGTGCCAGCAGGCCCTCTACGGGGGTAGGGGGAAACACCATATATTTT. As protein: CASRPSTGVGGNTIYF.

This chain links TRBV2 with TRBJ1-6; 8 bases line up with TRBD1. Germline CDR1 is SNHLY and CDR2 is FYNNEI. The CDR3 has 17 residues. V gave up 1 base and J gave up 3 bases; unmatched junction bases: 5. The CDR3 DNA is TGTGCCAGCAGTGAAGTGGCAGGGGGCATCTATAATTCACCCCTCCACTTT. This sequence encodes CASSEVAGGIYNSPLHF.

V is TRBV12-3 or TRBV12-4 and J is TRBJ1-1; D remains unclear. V was clipped by 2 bases and J by 5 bases, with 9 bases between them. The CDR3 consists of 13 residues. This CDR3 reads CASSLSPLTEAFF. For the CDR3, the DNA is TGTGCCAGCAGTTTATCCCCACTGACTGAAGCTTTCTTT.

J is TRBJ1-6 and V is TRBV6-1; TRBD1 might be the D (6 bases). Trimming cost V 2 bases and J 5 bases, with 13 bases left between them. The CDR3 contains 16 residues. Germline V gene sequence: CDR1 MNHNS, CDR2 SASEGT. DNA for the CDR3: TGTGCCAGCAGTGAACACGGACAGATTAATAATTCACCCCTCCACTTT. It yields the protein CASSEHGQINNSPLHF.

CDR3 nucleotides: TGTGCCAGCAGTTTATTCGTCAGCACTGAAGCTTTCTTT. Translated, it gives CASSLFVSTEAFF. The chain carries TRBV28 and TRBJ1-1; D ambiguous. CDR1 MDHEN and CDR2 SYDVKM come from the germline V gene. V was clipped by 1 base and J by 4 bases, with 7 bases between them. The CDR3 has 13 amino acids.

The chain couples TRBV20-1 to TRBJ1-1; 7 bases match TRBD1. V lost 5 bases to trimming and J lost 9 bases; unmatched junction nucleotides: 3. There are 10 residues in the CDR3. CDR1 is DFQATT, CDR2 SNEGSKA, per germline (reference sequence). The CDR3 sequence: CSAADRKAFF. CDR3 nucleotide sequence: TGCAGTGCTGCGGACAGGAAAGCTTTCTTT.

This clone was found once. The chain uses TRBV19 and TRBJ1-1, with TRBD1 matching over 7 bases. The CDR3 covers 18 residues. Germline CDR1 and CDR2: LNHDA and SQIVND (reference sequence). With V trimmed by 7 bases and J by 2 bases, 19 bases remained unmatched. CDR3 nucleotides: TGTGCCAGTACCCCCAGGAGGGGGCGCGGCGGGGCAAACACTGAAGCTTTCTTT. Translating gives CASTPRRGRGGANTEAFF.

The chain has TRBV27 and TRBJ1-2, with TRBD1 matching 9 bases. V lost 6 bases and J lost 7; bases outside the gene matches: 6. Germline V gives CDR1 MNHEY, CDR2 SMNVEV (reference sequence). The length of the CDR3 is 13 residues. The CDR3 sequence is CASSLGTGIGYTF. CDR3 nucleotides: TGTGCCAGCAGCCTCGGGACAGGGATTGGCTACACCTTC.